These T cell receptor beta chains were read from a single sample in a study of blood T cell repertoires in COVID-19. Clones were sequenced by immunoSEQ multiplex PCR, and TCRdb holds only the in-frame ones, with some missing. The profile shows around 180,000 clones, about 88% of them singletons. Sequenced input: peripheral blood. These receptors came from a man aged 70-80 years with active or convalescent COVID-19. CDR3s include the opening cysteine and the closing phenylalanine or tryptophan. A D gene is named only where the DNA matches it firmly. Clone sizes are given selectively: once, few, many, or a class where the clone is expanded.

d_call: TRBD1
cdr3_length: 13
v_call: TRBV5-1
j_call: TRBJ1-1
clone_size: NA
cdr3_nt: TGCGCCAGCACCGGACAGGGCGTCACTGAAGCTTTCTTT
cdr3_aa: CASTGQGVTEAFF

d_call: TRBD1
cdr3_length: 14
v_call: TRBV11-2
j_call: TRBJ2-5
clone_size: NA
cdr3_nt: TGTGCCAGCAGCGCCTACAGGGGTCTGGAGACCCAGTACTTC
cdr3_aa: CASSAYRGLETQYF

d_call: TRBD2
cdr3_length: 16
v_call: TRBV6-2/TRBV6-3
j_call: TRBJ2-7
clone_size: NA
cdr3_nt: TGTGCCAGCAGTTCGCTAGCGGGGGAGAAAGGCTACGAGCAGTACTTC
cdr3_aa: CASSSLAGEKGYEQYF

d_call: TRBD2
cdr3_length: 14
v_call: TRBV7-9
j_call: TRBJ2-1
clone_size: NA
cdr3_nt: TGTGCCAGCAGCCCGGGACTAGCAGGCAATGAGCAGTTCTTC
cdr3_aa: CASSPGLAGNEQFF

d_call: TRBD2
cdr3_length: 15
v_call: TRBV6-5
j_call: TRBJ2-3
clone_size: NA
cdr3_nt: TGTGCCAGCAGTCGACTAGCGCCGGGTCGGGATACGCAGTATTTT
cdr3_aa: CASSRLAPGRDTQYF

d_call: NA
cdr3_length: 13
v_call: TRBV6-5
j_call: TRBJ1-6
clone_size: NA
cdr3_nt: TGTGCCAGCAGTTTCGAGGGGGTTTCACCCCTCCACTTT
cdr3_aa: CASSFEGVSPLHF

d_call: NA
cdr3_length: 13
v_call: TRBV11-2
j_call: TRBJ2-5
clone_size: NA
cdr3_nt: TGTGCCAGCAGCTTAGGCGCTAAAGAGACCCAGTACTTC
cdr3_aa: CASSLGAKETQYF

d_call: TRBD1
cdr3_length: 18
v_call: TRBV18
j_call: TRBJ2-6
clone_size: NA
cdr3_nt: TGTGCCAGCTCACCACCGGGACAGATCATCTCTGGGGCCAACGTCCTGACTTTC
cdr3_aa: CASSPPGQIISGANVLTF

d_call: NA
cdr3_length: 14
v_call: TRBV11-2
j_call: TRBJ2-5
clone_size: NA
cdr3_nt: TGTGCCAGCAGCACCGCGGGACAGAAAGAGACCCAGTACTTC
cdr3_aa: CASSTAGQKETQYF

d_call: TRBD1
cdr3_length: 15
v_call: TRBV9
j_call: TRBJ2-1
clone_size: NA
cdr3_nt: TGTGCCAGCAGCGACCGGGACAGGATATACAATGAGCAGTTCTTC
cdr3_aa: CASSDRDRIYNEQFF

d_call: NA
cdr3_length: 16
v_call: TRBV28
j_call: TRBJ2-7
clone_size: NA
cdr3_nt: TGTGCCAGCAGCGTCCTGGCGGGGACGTTGTCCTACGAGCAGTACTTC
cdr3_aa: CASSVLAGTLSYEQYF

d_call: TRBD2
cdr3_length: 17
v_call: TRBV6-2/TRBV6-3
j_call: TRBJ2-2
clone_size: NA
cdr3_nt: TGTGCCAGCAGCCCCGGACTAGCGGGGTCCCTGGGCGGGGAGCTGTTTTTT
cdr3_aa: CASSPGLAGSLGGELFF

d_call: NA
cdr3_length: 15
v_call: TRBV11-2
j_call: TRBJ1-2
clone_size: NA
cdr3_nt: TGTGCCAGCAGCCTCCTCGGGGGAACTAACTATGGCTACACCTTC
cdr3_aa: CASSLLGGTNYGYTF

d_call: TRBD2
cdr3_length: 15
v_call: TRBV19
j_call: TRBJ2-7
clone_size: NA
cdr3_nt: TGTGCCAGTAGGCCCTCCGGCGGGGGGGCGTACGAGCAGTACTTC
cdr3_aa: CASRPSGGGAYEQYF

d_call: NA
cdr3_length: 15
v_call: TRBV11-2
j_call: TRBJ1-6
clone_size: NA
cdr3_nt: TGTGCCAGCAGCTTGAGTTCGCAGGGCGGTTCACCCCTCCACTTT
cdr3_aa: CASSLSSQGGSPLHF

d_call: TRBD1
cdr3_length: 18
v_call: TRBV5-5
j_call: TRBJ2-4
clone_size: NA
cdr3_nt: TGTGCCAGCAGCTTGGCAGGGGGCGCGAAGTTAGCCAAAAACATTCAGTACTTC
cdr3_aa: CASSLAGGAKLAKNIQYF

d_call: TRBD2
cdr3_length: 13
v_call: TRBV2
j_call: TRBJ2-5
clone_size: NA
cdr3_nt: TGTGCCAGCAGTCCTTTAGCGGGAGCCCTCCGGCACTTC
cdr3_aa: CASSPLAGALRHF

d_call: NA
cdr3_length: 13
v_call: TRBV5-1
j_call: TRBJ2-7
clone_size: NA
cdr3_nt: TGCGCCAGCAGCGCTCAGCTACTAGACGAGCAGTACTTC
cdr3_aa: CASSAQLLDEQYF

d_call: TRBD2
cdr3_length: 14
v_call: TRBV4-3
j_call: TRBJ2-1
clone_size: NA
cdr3_nt: TGCGCCAGCAGCCAACTAGCGGACTACAATGAGCAGTTCTTC
cdr3_aa: CASSQLADYNEQFF

d_call: TRBD2
cdr3_length: 14
v_call: TRBV30
j_call: TRBJ2-5
clone_size: once
cdr3_nt: TGTGCCTGGAGAGGCGGGGGGGCAAAGGAGACCCAGTACTTC
cdr3_aa: CAWRGGGAKETQYF

d_call: TRBD2
cdr3_length: 16
v_call: TRBV6-2/TRBV6-3
j_call: TRBJ2-7
clone_size: NA
cdr3_nt: TGTGCCAGCAGTTACTCGGCGGGTAGCGGGGGCTACGAGCAGTACTTC
cdr3_aa: CASSYSAGSGGYEQYF

d_call: TRBD1
cdr3_length: 15
v_call: TRBV5-4
j_call: TRBJ1-2
clone_size: NA
cdr3_nt: TGTGCCAGCAGCTGGACTCAGGGGGCAGCCTATGGCTACACCTTC
cdr3_aa: CASSWTQGAAYGYTF

d_call: NA
cdr3_length: 13
v_call: TRBV2
j_call: TRBJ1-2
clone_size: NA
cdr3_nt: TGTGCCACTACGACAGAACAGAACTATGGCTACACCTTC
cdr3_aa: CATTTEQNYGYTF

d_call: TRBD1
cdr3_length: 16
v_call: TRBV7-2
j_call: TRBJ2-2
clone_size: NA
cdr3_nt: TGTGCCAGCAGCTTAATGGGACAGGGCCTCACCGGGGAGCTGTTTTTT
cdr3_aa: CASSLMGQGLTGELFF

d_call: NA
cdr3_length: 13
v_call: TRBV28
j_call: TRBJ1-2
clone_size: few
cdr3_nt: TGTGCCAGCAGTTTAAAGGGGGTGCATGGCTACACCTTC
cdr3_aa: CASSLKGVHGYTF

d_call: NA
cdr3_length: 13
v_call: TRBV5-1
j_call: TRBJ2-5
clone_size: NA
cdr3_nt: TGCGCCAGCAGACAGGGTCCTCAAGAGACCCAGTACTTC
cdr3_aa: CASRQGPQETQYF

d_call: NA
cdr3_length: 16
v_call: TRBV18
j_call: TRBJ2-3
clone_size: few
cdr3_nt: TGTGCCAGCTCACCATTCGTGGACACGCGAGCAGATACGCAGTATTTT
cdr3_aa: CASSPFVDTRADTQYF

d_call: NA
cdr3_length: 14
v_call: TRBV7-9
j_call: TRBJ2-5
clone_size: NA
cdr3_nt: TGTGCCAGCAGCTTAGTCCAGTACCAAGAGACCCAGTACTTC
cdr3_aa: CASSLVQYQETQYF

d_call: TRBD1
cdr3_length: 13
v_call: TRBV2
j_call: TRBJ2-4
clone_size: NA
cdr3_nt: TGTGCCAGCAGTGGGACAGGGGGCGGCATTCAGTACTTC
cdr3_aa: CASSGTGGGIQYF

d_call: TRBD1
cdr3_length: 15
v_call: TRBV18
j_call: TRBJ1-1
clone_size: NA
cdr3_nt: TGTGCCAGCTCACCAGGGGTACAGGGGGACACTGAAGCTTTCTTT
cdr3_aa: CASSPGVQGDTEAFF

d_call: NA
cdr3_length: 14
v_call: TRBV5-1
j_call: TRBJ1-2
clone_size: NA
cdr3_nt: TGCGCCAGCAGCCTTGAAAACGGGAGGTGGGGCTACACCTTC
cdr3_aa: CASSLENGRWGYTF

d_call: TRBD1
cdr3_length: 14
v_call: TRBV4-3
j_call: TRBJ2-2
clone_size: NA
cdr3_nt: TGCGCCAGCAGCCTGGGGACAGCAACCGGGGAGCTGTTTTTT
cdr3_aa: CASSLGTATGELFF

d_call: NA
cdr3_length: 13
v_call: TRBV19
j_call: TRBJ1-5
clone_size: NA
cdr3_nt: TGTGCCAGTAAGGACAGAGTCAATCAGCCCCAGCATTTT
cdr3_aa: CASKDRVNQPQHF

d_call: TRBD2
cdr3_length: 14
v_call: TRBV15
j_call: TRBJ2-7
clone_size: NA
cdr3_nt: TGTGCCACCAGCAGTGAGGGACTATCCTACGAGCAGTACTTC
cdr3_aa: CATSSEGLSYEQYF

d_call: NA
cdr3_length: 17
v_call: TRBV4-1
j_call: TRBJ2-1
clone_size: NA
cdr3_nt: TGCGCCAGCAGCCACAGAGAAAGGGGCCCAACCTACAATGAGCAGTTCTTC
cdr3_aa: CASSHRERGPTYNEQFF

d_call: NA
cdr3_length: 14
v_call: TRBV7-9
j_call: TRBJ2-7
clone_size: NA
cdr3_nt: TGTGCCAGCAGCCCCGGGGGATACACCTACGAGCAGTACTTC
cdr3_aa: CASSPGGYTYEQYF

d_call: TRBD1
cdr3_length: 13
v_call: TRBV28
j_call: TRBJ2-2
clone_size: NA
cdr3_nt: TGTGCCAGCAGTTTAAGGGGGCGAGGGGAGCTGTTTTTT
cdr3_aa: CASSLRGRGELFF

d_call: TRBD1
cdr3_length: 14
v_call: TRBV28
j_call: TRBJ1-2
clone_size: NA
cdr3_nt: TGTGCCAGCAGTACGGGACAGGGAAACTATGGCTACACCTTC
cdr3_aa: CASSTGQGNYGYTF

d_call: TRBD1
cdr3_length: 16
v_call: TRBV7-2
j_call: TRBJ2-4
clone_size: NA
cdr3_nt: TGTGCCAGCAGCCCAAGAACAGGGGTAGCCAAAAACATTCAGTACTTC
cdr3_aa: CASSPRTGVAKNIQYF

d_call: NA
cdr3_length: 14
v_call: TRBV5-4
j_call: TRBJ1-2
clone_size: NA
cdr3_nt: TGTGCCAGCAGCTCCACGGGGGGGGCGAGTGGCTACACCTTC
cdr3_aa: CASSSTGGASGYTF